Below are 8 T cell receptor beta chains sequenced from a single sample in a study of beta chain features in type 1 diabetes. Findings of the study overall: Shortening of TCRB CDR3s, moderate but significant, appeared in all four CD4+ subsets of Type 1 diabetes patients.

Reverse transcription of all isolated RNA meant that expressed TCRB transcripts were sequenced. Sequencing used immunoSEQ multiplex PCR; TCRdb keeps in-frame clones, though not all of them. The sample has 160,000 or so clones; 8.5% to 10% are singletons. Antigen specificity for these receptors is unknown. Sequences were obtained from central memory CD4+ T cells from blood. These receptors all come from a woman aged 25-40 years with type 1 diabetes.

The gene calls are TRBV6-6 and TRBJ2-7, with 7 bases lining up with TRBD1. Germline V gives CDR1 MNHNY, CDR2 SVGAGI (reference sequence). The CDR3 is 14 residues long. The V segment lost 5 bases and the J segment 4 bases; nucleotides outside the gene matches: 8. The DNA for the CDR3 is TGTGCCAGCAGTACGACAGGGTTAAGATACGAGCAGTACTTC. Translation: CASSTTGLRYEQYF.

The chain joins TRBV29-1 to TRBJ1-2; D not certain. The CDR3 contains 12 residues. The V end was cut by 5 bases, the J end by 3 bases, with 10 bases between. CDR1 and CDR2 (germline): SQVTM, ANQGSEA. The CDR3 sequence: CSVPASYYGYTF. In DNA form, the CDR3 reads TGCAGCGTTCCCGCAAGCTACTATGGCTACACCTTC. Drawing the rest from reference TRBV29-1 and TRBJ1-2, the complete variable domain is SAVISQKPSRDICQRGTSLTIQCQVDSQVTMMFWYRQQPGQSLTLIATANQGSEATYESGFVIDKFPISRPNLTFSTLTVSNMSPEDSSIYLCSVPASYYGYTFGSGTRLTVV.

This clone has only a few counts. J is TRBJ2-1 and V is TRBV4-2; 13 nucleotides line up with TRBD2. CDR1 LGHNA and CDR2 YNFKEQ come from the germline V gene. V shed 1 base and J 0 bases; nucleotides not matched to a gene: 3. The CDR3 spans 18 residues. The CDR3 reads CASSQGTSGRDSYNEQFF. In DNA form, the CDR3 reads TGTGCCAGCAGCCAAGGGACTAGCGGGAGAGACTCCTACAATGAGCAGTTCTTC.

The chain couples TRBV5-1 to TRBJ2-3, with D maybe TRBD1 (5 bases). The V end lost 5 bases, the J end lost 5 bases, and 15 bases lay between the germline ends. Germline CDR1 and CDR2: SGHRS and YFSETQ. This CDR3 comprises 14 residues. This CDR3 is CASSSRGVKDTQYF. CDR3 DNA: TGCGCCAGCAGTTCTAGGGGTGTCAAAGATACGCAGTATTTT.

This clone was observed a handful of times. The V and J genes are TRBV11-2 and TRBJ1-3; 9 bases map to TRBD1. The CDR3 is 16 amino acids. Germline CDR1 and CDR2: SGHAT and FQNNGV. With V trimmed by 3 bases and J by 4 bases, 7 bases remained unmatched. The chain's CDR3 is CASSLLQGAGGNTIYF. CDR3 bases: TGTGCCAGCAGCTTGCTACAGGGGGCAGGAGGAAACACCATATATTTT. The variable domain in full, with the rest retrieved from reference TRBV11-2 and TRBJ1-3, is EAGVAQSPRYKIIEKRQSVAFWCNPISGHATLYWYQQILGQGPKLLIQFQNNGVVDDSQLPKDRFSAERLKGVDSTLKIQPAKLEDSAVYLCASSLLQGAGGNTIYFGEGSWLTVV.

The chain has TRBV25-1 and TRBJ2-7, with 8 bases fitting TRBD1. This CDR3 is 17 amino acids long. Germline CDR1 and CDR2: MGHDK and SYGVNS. V shed 5 bases and J 1 base; nucleotides not matched to a gene: 13. The CDR3 nucleotides are TGTGCCAGCAGTAACTGGGGCCCAAGACAGGGGTCCTACGAGCAGTACTTC. Amino acid sequence: CASSNWGPRQGSYEQYF.

This clone appeared a few times. The gene calls are TRBV5-1 and TRBJ2-1; TRBD2 agrees at 10 bases. The germline gives CDR1 SGHRS, CDR2 YFSETQ. There are 14 residues in the CDR3. The junction had 3 bases not matched to a gene; V was cut back by 4 bases and J by 5 bases. This chain's CDR3 is CASSQGLANNEQFF. The CDR3 DNA follows: TGCGCCAGCAGCCAGGGACTAGCGAACAATGAGCAGTTCTTC.

This clone occurred once. At one end the junction does not follow the germline gene, possibly because of a read error. This sequence joins TRBV7-7 and TRBJ2-5, with TRBD2 identical over 9 bases. From germline, CDR1 is SSHAT and CDR2 FNYEAQ (reference sequence). The CDR3 loop spans 15 amino acids. CDR3 DNA: TGTGCTAGCAGCTTAGGACTAGCGTTACAAGAGACCCAGTACTTC. Residues: CASSLGLALQETQYF.